This record concerns one T cell receptor (beta chain) sequence. Its specific antigen is unknown. Base qualities are missing; no much larger clone stands one base away. The CDR3 contains 14 residues, cysteine and phenylalanine counted. Only CDR3 DNA is held: 42 bases, read in frame from base 1. Germline trimming: 1 base from V, 8 bases from J; junction bases outside gene matches: 6. From the germline V gene, CDR1 is SGHVS and CDR2 is FNYEAQ. TCR libraries were generated with the immunoSEQ multiplex PCR assay, using TCR-beta and/or TCR-alpha/delta assays for each sample. Amplified TCR libraries were sequenced on the Illumina high-throughput platform. Per the source publication's procedure: Clustering and dimensionality reduction were performed using pairwise TCRdist distances among GMM-specific receptors from ex vivo sorted or in vitro expanded T cells. Each clinical repertoire received a mean NN-distance score, defined as the average TCRdist to the nearest 10% of tetramer-positive reference sequences. GEM TCR motif frequency was calculated as the fraction of unique TCRs that matched known GEM sequences in V/J usage and CDR3 length. Active tuberculosis was classified by linear discriminant analysis with leave-one-out cross-validation, implemented in scikit-learn. The clones in this table, taken by TCRdb from immuneACCESS, are in-frame only. Not every clone is retained; where verified, under half of the shortfall comes from an unresolved V gene, and the cause of the rest is unknown. V, J and clone size reflect that table, while D and trimming were determined from the DNA. The sample records under 40,000 clones, about 94% of which are singletons. The top ten clonotypes cover roughly 7% of the sample.

The sample originates from a study of T cells in tuberculosis (dated 2018 in TCRdb). About the investigation overall: The study combined CD1B tetramers and high-throughput TCR immunosequencing to characterize T cells specific for the mycobacterial lipid antigen glucose monomycolate (GMM). With ten people per group, a South African clinical cohort compared IGRA-negative adolescents, IGRA-positive adolescents with latent tuberculosis, and adults with active tuberculosis.

At study entry, a tuberculin skin test and the QuantiFERON-TB GOLD In-Tube IGRA were used to screen adolescents for latent tuberculosis infection. Unsorted cryopreserved PBMC were immunosequenced, covering on average approximately 96,000 T cells per clinical donor. Eleven high schools in the Worcester region of the Western Cape, South Africa, served as enrollment sites for adolescents aged 12 to 18 years. Roughly ten M. tuberculosis-infected adolescents and approximately ten uninfected adolescents were selected, with the two groups matched for age and sex. For the adolescents, PBMC were isolated by density centrifugation from freshly drawn heparinized blood and then cryopreserved. Results the study describes overall, beyond this receptor: Compared with IGRA-negative controls, TCR-alpha repertoires from active tuberculosis had smaller mean NN-distances to GMM-specific TCRs, which suggests that these TCRs underwent clonal expansion. A classifier using the diverse GMM-specific repertoire reached approximately 90% accuracy (AUROC 0.9 to 0.95), compared with 60% to 70% accuracy using GEM motif frequencies. Shorter CDR3-alpha lengths in active tuberculosis patients partly drove the smaller NN-distances, and the TCR-beta difference was not statistically significant. Clinical samples were selected based on which cryopreserved specimens were available, and the active tuberculosis cases were adults whereas the controls were adolescents.

The V and J segments used are TRBV7-6 and TRBJ2-3; 7 bases in the junction line up with TRBD2. Input material: PBMCs. The sequence derives from a donor aged 10-30 years with latent tuberculosis or without tuberculosis infection. The CDR3 protein sequence reads: CASSLDGGGGTQYF. The DNA sequence follows: TGTGCCAGCAGCTTAGATGGTGGGGGGGGTACGCAGTATTTT. The CDR3, completed at both ends by the reference TRBV7-6 and TRBJ2-3 genes, gives the full variable domain GAGVSQSPRYKVTKRGQDVALRCDPISGHVSLYWYRQALGQGPEFLTYFNYEAQQDKSGLPNDRFSAERPEGSISTLTIQRTEQRDSAMYRCASSLDGGGGTQYFGPGTRLTVL.